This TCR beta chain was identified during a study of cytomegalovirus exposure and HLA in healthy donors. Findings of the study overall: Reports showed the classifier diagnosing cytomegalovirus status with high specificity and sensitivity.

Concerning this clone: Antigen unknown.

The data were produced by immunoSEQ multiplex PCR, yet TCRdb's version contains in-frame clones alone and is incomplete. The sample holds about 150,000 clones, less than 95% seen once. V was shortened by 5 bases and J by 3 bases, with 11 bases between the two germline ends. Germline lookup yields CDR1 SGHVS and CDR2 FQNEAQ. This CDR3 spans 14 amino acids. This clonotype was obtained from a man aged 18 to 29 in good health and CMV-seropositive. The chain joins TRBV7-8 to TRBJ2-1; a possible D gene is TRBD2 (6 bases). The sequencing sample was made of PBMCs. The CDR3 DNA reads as TGTGCCAGCAGCCTAAGACTAGACTACAATGAGCAGTTCTTC. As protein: CASSLRLDYNEQFF.